Listed below are T cell receptor beta chains from one sample, sequenced in a study of T cells in Graves' hyperthyroidism and ophthalmopathy. Using its own MiXCR run on the multiplex PCR reads, TCRdb lists one record per CDR3 protein. This repertoire shows fewer than 800,000 distinct CDR3 sequences, 16% found once; its top ten account for 8.4%. Material for sequencing was blood. The receptor set was obtained from a man between 18 and 29 years old with Graves' hyperthyroidism. CDR3s include the opening cysteine and the closing phenylalanine or tryptophan. A D gene is named only where the DNA matches it firmly. Where a row states a size, it is once, few, many or the class of an expanded clone; other rows omit it.

d_call	j_call	v_call	clone_size	cdr3_nt	cdr3_aa
TRBD2	TRBJ2-3	TRBV29-1	NA	TGCAGCGTTGAAAGGTCTAGCGGGAGGGCCCCGCATACGCAGTATTTT	CSVERSSGRAPHTQYF
TRBD1	TRBJ1-5	TRBV6-9	NA	TGTGCCAGCAGTTATGTTATGGGACGAGGGACAGATAATCAGCCCCAGCATTTT	CASSYVMGRGTDNQPQHF
TRBD1	TRBJ1-1	TRBV11-2	NA	TGTGCCAGCAGCCTCTACAGGGGGGACACTGAAGCTTTCTTT	CASSLYRGDTEAFF
TRBD2	TRBJ2-1	TRBV20-1	many	TGCAGTGCTAGAGATCCAGGCGGACTAGCGGGAGACAATGAGCAGTTCTTC	CSARDPGGLAGDNEQFF
NA	TRBJ1-3	TRBV3-1	NA	TGTGCCAGCAGCCAAAGGAGGGACCGAAACACCATATATTTT	CASSQRRDRNTIYF
TRBD2	TRBJ2-4	TRBV7-2	few	TGTGCCAGCAGCTTAGTGCCGGGAGGGTTAAACATTCAGTACTTC	CASSLVPGGLNIQYF
NA	TRBJ1-1	TRBV29-1	few	TGCAGCGGACAAAACACTGAAGCTTTCTTT	CSGQNTEAFF
TRBD1	TRBJ1-6	TRBV27	NA	TGTGCCAGCAGTTTATCTCACTTGGGGACAGGGGGAGATGATTCACCCCTCCACTTT	CASSLSHLGTGGDDSPLHF
TRBD2	TRBJ2-1	TRBV11-1	few	TGTGCCAGCAGCTCCGGACTAGCGGTTTTCGACTACAATGAGCAGTTCTTC	CASSSGLAVFDYNEQFF
TRBD2	TRBJ2-5	TRBV6-2/TRBV6-3	few	TGTGCCAGCACCCCCGGACTAGAAGAGACCCAGTACTTC	CASTPGLEETQYF
NA	TRBJ2-7	TRBV6-2/TRBV6-3	NA	TGTGCCAGCAGTCACGAGGGGAGCGCCTACGAGCAGTACTTC	CASSHEGSAYEQYF
TRBD2	TRBJ2-7	TRBV28	many	TGTGCCAGCAGGCATCTAGCGGGAGGATCCTACGAGCAGTACTTC	CASRHLAGGSYEQYF
NA	TRBJ2-1	TRBV12-3/TRBV12-4	NA	TGTGCCAGCAGTCTCCTTTACTCCTACAATGAGCAGTTCTTC	CASSLLYSYNEQFF
TRBD1	TRBJ2-7	TRBV6-1	NA	TGTGCCAGCAGTGTCGGACAGGGTTCGATATTCGAGCAGTACTTC	CASSVGQGSIFEQYF
TRBD2	TRBJ2-7	TRBV18	few	TGTGCCAGCCGGGACTATTCAACCTACGAGCAGTACTTC	CASRDYSTYEQYF
NA	TRBJ2-1	TRBV2	many	TGTGCCAGCACCGAGCCAGGGACTGAGCAGTTCTTC	CASTEPGTEQFF
NA	TRBJ2-5	TRBV7-9	NA	TGTGCCAGCAGCTTACTCCCCTCGGGGCAAGAGACCCAGTACTTC	CASSLLPSGQETQYF
TRBD1	TRBJ2-3	TRBV4-1	NA	TGCGCCAGCAGCCATCTGCCGGGACAGAGCACAGATACGCAGTATTTT	CASSHLPGQSTDTQYF
TRBD2	TRBJ2-3	TRBV30	many	TGTGCCTGGAATCGGCTAGCGGGAGGGTGGAGGGATACGCAGTATTTT	CAWNRLAGGWRDTQYF
TRBD1	TRBJ2-1	TRBV19	NA	TGTGCCAGTAGTATATCCGACAGGGAGTACAATGAGCAGTTCTTC	CASSISDREYNEQFF
NA	TRBJ1-6	TRBV5-1	few	TGCGCCAGCAGCTTGGAGGTAGCAGGGATGAATTCACCCCTCCACTTT	CASSLEVAGMNSPLHF
TRBD2	TRBJ2-5	TRBV20-1	many	TGCAGTGCTACGGTAGCGGGAGAGGACCAAGAGACCCAGTACTTC	CSATVAGEDQETQYF
TRBD2	TRBJ2-7	TRBV5-1	many	TGCGCCAGCAGCTTGACGTCTAGCGGGAGCTTGTACGAGCAGTACTTC	CASSLTSSGSLYEQYF
TRBD2	TRBJ2-1	TRBV7-9	NA	TGTGCCAGCAGCTTAAAAGCGGGAGCCTATGAGCAGTTCTTC	CASSLKAGAYEQFF
NA	TRBJ1-1	TRBV4-1	NA	TGCGCCAGCAGCCTCGGAACGGACATTAACACTGAAGCTTTCTTT	CASSLGTDINTEAFF
TRBD2	TRBJ2-7	TRBV11-2	once	TGTGCCAGCACCCGGACTAGCGGGAGAACGTCCTACGAGCAGTACTTC	CASTRTSGRTSYEQYF
NA	TRBJ1-2	TRBV6-1	NA	TGTGCCAGCACCACGGGTCAGACAAAAAACTATGGCTACACCTTC	CASTTGQTKNYGYTF
NA	TRBJ1-5	TRBV12-3/TRBV12-4	many	TGTGCCAGCAGTTTCTTTAATCAGCCCCAGCATTTT	CASSFFNQPQHF
TRBD1	TRBJ2-5	TRBV28	many	TGTGCCAGCAGTTTAGGGGACAGGAAACGGGAGACCCAGTACTTC	CASSLGDRKRETQYF
TRBD1	TRBJ2-7	TRBV19	NA	TGTGCCAGTAAACTCTCCGACAGGGGGCCCTCCTACGAGCAGTACTTC	CASKLSDRGPSYEQYF
TRBD1	TRBJ2-7	TRBV2	many	TGTGCCAGCGCTCCCGGGACAGGGGTTACCTACGAGCAGTACTTC	CASAPGTGVTYEQYF
TRBD2	TRBJ2-3	TRBV7-2	many	TGTGCCAGCAGCCCCGCCCGGACTAGCGGGGGACGCACAGATACGCAGTATTTT	CASSPARTSGGRTDTQYF
NA	TRBJ2-1	TRBV19	NA	TGTGCCAGTAGGCTGAGACTCCAATCCTACAATGAGCAGTTCTTC	CASRLRLQSYNEQFF
NA	TRBJ1-5	TRBV19	NA	TGTGCCAGTAAGGGCAGCCCGATTAGCAATCAGCCCCAGCATTTT	CASKGSPISNQPQHF
TRBD1	TRBJ1-5	TRBV6-1	many	TGTGCCAGCAGCGACGACAGGGTCTCCATTTTCGATCAGCCCCAGCATTTT	CASSDDRVSIFDQPQHF
NA	TRBJ2-3	TRBV11-3	many	TGTGCCAGCAGCTTAGGCAGCCGCCCCACAGATACGCAGTATTTT	CASSLGSRPTDTQYF
TRBD1	TRBJ1-1	TRBV19	few	TGTGCCAGTCGGGGAGGGGGCGCGGCTGAAGCTTTCTTT	CASRGGGAAEAFF
NA	TRBJ1-1	TRBV27	few	TGTGCCAGCAGTTTATATCCCGGCGCCAGCATGAACACTGAAGCTTTCTTT	CASSLYPGASMNTEAFF
TRBD2	TRBJ2-1	TRBV27	many	TGTGCCAGCAGACTACTAGCGGGTAACCCCTACAATGAGCAGTTCTTC	CASRLLAGNPYNEQFF
NA	TRBJ1-1	TRBV11-1	NA	TGTGCCAGCAGCTTAGCGCGCAACTCTGAAGCTTTCTTT	CASSLARNSEAFF
TRBD2	TRBJ2-4	TRBV30	NA	TGTGCCTGGAGTTTGGGTAGCGGGAATCGCAAAAACATTCAGTACTTC	CAWSLGSGNRKNIQYF
NA	TRBJ2-3	TRBV7-2	many	TGTGCCAGCAGCGCACTAGTAAGGACAGATACGCAGTATTTT	CASSALVRTDTQYF
NA	TRBJ1-5	TRBV27	many	TGTGCCAGCAGTTTCGGTATTAGCAATCAGCCCCAGCATTTT	CASSFGISNQPQHF
TRBD2	TRBJ2-5	TRBV11-3	few	TGTGCCAGCAGCTTATGGGAGGGGGAGACCCAGTACTTC	CASSLWEGETQYF
NA	TRBJ2-1	TRBV4-3	NA	TGCGCCAGCAGCCAAGAAGGCGGGGTTAGGTTCTTC	CASSQEGGVRFF
NA	TRBJ2-1	TRBV7-9	few	TGTGCCAGCACCCCAGGCAGCGGGCGGTCCTCCTACAATGAGCAGTTCTTC	CASTPGSGRSSYNEQFF
NA	TRBJ2-7	TRBV18	few	TGTGCCAGCTCACCAACCCCTATCCAGGGACCGTTCTACGAGCAGTACTTC	CASSPTPIQGPFYEQYF
TRBD2	TRBJ2-1	TRBV11-2	many	TGTGCCAGCAGCTTAGGGACAAGCGGGGGCAATGAGCAGTTCTTC	CASSLGTSGGNEQFF
TRBD2	TRBJ2-1	TRBV28	many	TGTGCCAGCAGCCCGGGACTAGCGGGTCCCACCTACACTGAGCAGTTCTTC	CASSPGLAGPTYTEQFF
NA	TRBJ1-1	TRBV12-3/TRBV12-4	many	TGTGCCAGCAGGAGGCCAAACACTGAAGCTTTCTTT	CASRRPNTEAFF
NA	TRBJ2-5	TRBV20-1	few	TGCAGTGCTAGGAGGGCTAGCGGAAGGGGGGAGACCCAGTACTTC	CSARRASGRGETQYF
NA	TRBJ1-1	TRBV6-2/TRBV6-3	NA	TGTGCCAGCAGAAGATCCCTGAACACTGAAGCTTTCTTT	CASRRSLNTEAFF
TRBD2	TRBJ2-1	TRBV6-5	NA	TGTGCCAGCAGTTACGACGCCCCTAGCGGGAGGGTGAATGAGCAGTTCTTC	CASSYDAPSGRVNEQFF
TRBD2	TRBJ2-7	TRBV20-1	many	TGCAGTGCCCCCCTAGCGGGAGTTGGGTCCTACGAGCAGTACTTC	CSAPLAGVGSYEQYF
TRBD1	TRBJ1-2	TRBV5-4	NA	TGTGCCAGCAGCTTCGACAGGGGGGACTATGGCTACACCTTC	CASSFDRGDYGYTF
NA	TRBJ2-2	TRBV20-1	NA	TGCAGTGCTAGGGGGCAGGGACGGGTTTCAGGGGAGCTGTTTTTT	CSARGQGRVSGELFF
NA	TRBJ2-5	TRBV28	NA	TGTGCCAGCAGTGCGGGACAGATGACACTACTAATATACTTC	CASSAGQMTLLIYF
NA	TRBJ2-1	TRBV28	many	TGTGCCAGCACTGTTCTCCGGAGCTCCTACAATGAGCAGTTCTTC	CASTVLRSSYNEQFF
TRBD1	TRBJ1-1	TRBV7-9	NA	TGTGCCAGCAGCTCCCCCTCAGGGGGCTCGTTCACTGAAGCTTTCTTT	CASSSPSGGSFTEAFF